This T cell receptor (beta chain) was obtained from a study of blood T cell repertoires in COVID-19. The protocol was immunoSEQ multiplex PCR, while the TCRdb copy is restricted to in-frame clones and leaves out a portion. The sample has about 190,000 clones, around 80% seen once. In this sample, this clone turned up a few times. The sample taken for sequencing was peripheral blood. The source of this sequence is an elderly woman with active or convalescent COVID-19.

The CDR3 loop is CASSLGLSSGDDSPLHF. The CDR3 region has the DNA TGCGCCAGCAGCTTGGGCCTTTCCAGCGGGGATGATTCACCCCTCCACTTT. The chain carries TRBV5-1 and TRBJ1-6; the D is unclear. V shed 0 bases and J shed 8 bases, with 18 bases lying between them. This CDR3 has 17 amino acids. Germline loops: CDR1 SGHRS, CDR2 YFSETQ.